This T cell receptor beta chain was sequenced for a study of identical twins. From the 5' RACE reads, TCRdb called clonotypes with MiXCR, one entry per CDR3 protein. Of fewer than 250,000 distinct CDR3 sequences listed, around 7% are singletons. Every donor was a healthy Caucasian. This clonotype was observed a few times. Its target is unknown. Regarding the study as a whole: Alpha sequences that were out-of-frame and twin-shared showed an excess of low generation probability. There were fewer insertions in abundant cord blood beta clonotypes, but memory repertoires showed no such pattern.

Germline V lookup: CDR1 SGHKS, CDR2 YYEKEE (reference sequence). The CDR3 is made up of 15 amino acids. Deletions cut 4 bases from V and 4 bases from J, with 15 bases between. The data also belong to a second study, concerning yellow fever vaccine responses in identical twins.

The chain carries TRBV5-5 and TRBJ1-3; D is ambiguous. Sequenced sample: memory (CD45RO+) T cells sorted from blood. The source of this sequence is a woman under 30 in good health. The CDR3: CASSLGGQSGNTIYF. In DNA form, the CDR3 reads TGTGCCAGCAGCCTAGGCGGCCAGTCAGGAAACACCATATATTTT.